Here is one TCR beta chain with its context. Its antigen is unidentified. The PCR made use of 60 Vbeta and 13 Jbeta primers. Measured with immunoSEQ multiplex PCR; TCRdb has only the in-frame clones, and not every one. The sample contains around 91,000 clones, around 67% of which appear only once. The entry originates in a study of cytomegalovirus exposure and HLA in healthy donors. Study findings and constraints: Per a prior analysis, the majority of TCR beta V segments were productive roughly 90% or roughly 30% of the time. The study labeled more than 150 TCR beta chains cytomegalovirus-associated. Common viral pathogens (according to a later analysis) appeared linked to several of the most significant clusters. TCR beta V- and J-gene trimming, according to a later analysis, was linked to a missense DCLRE1C variant.

The TCR sequence derives from a human donor in good health. Sequencing was done on a sample of PBMCs.

For the CDR3, the DNA is TGTGCCAGCAGCGCCACTAACACAGGGTTTGGTGGCTACACCTTC. Protein product: CASSATNTGFGGYTF. The chain uses TRBV7-2 and TRBJ1-2, with D maybe TRBD1 (6 bases). CDR1 and CDR2 (germline): SGHTA, FQGNSA. The CDR3 contains 15 residues. V lost 5 bases, J lost 7 bases, and 20 bases lay in between.